These 25 T cell receptor beta chains came from one sample sequenced in a study of blood T cell repertoires in COVID-19. TCRdb's copy holds only in-frame clones and misses some; the assay was immunoSEQ multiplex PCR. The sample yields approximately 170,000 clones, 88% seen once. Sequencing input: peripheral blood. The receptors stem from a man between 60 and 70 years old with acute or convalescent COVID-19.

The chain employs TRBV11-3 and TRBJ2-7; no clear D gene. The CDR3 covers 14 residues. V was clipped by 3 bases and J by 3 bases, with 12 bases between them. The germline V gene encodes CDR1 SGHNT and CDR2 YENEEA. The CDR3 region is CASSLGPPLYEQYF. DNA of the CDR3: TGTGCCAGCAGCTTGGGCCCCCCCCTCTACGAGCAGTACTTC.

The V and J genes are TRBV5-8 and TRBJ2-3, with D unclear. Trimming stripped 0 bases from V and 1 base from J, with 6 bases between. The CDR3 has 14 amino acids. Germline V gives CDR1 SGHTS, CDR2 YDEGEE. DNA of the CDR3: TGTGCCAGCAGCTTGGGGGCAGGCACAGATACGCAGTATTTT. Translating it yields CASSLGAGTDTQYF.

The chain has TRBV7-6 and TRBJ2-3; TRBD2 agrees at 8 bases. The CDR3 length is 16 residues. The V and J ends lost 3 bases and 1 base, in that order; junction bases with no gene match: 6. Germline V gives CDR1 SGHVS, CDR2 FNYEAQ. As DNA, the CDR3 is TGTGCCAGCAGCTTGCGGGGGGACCGGGGCACAGATACGCAGTATTTT. It translates to CASSLRGDRGTDTQYF.

The CDR3 sequence: CASSLNRLNKDSHFHGYTF. The CDR3 nucleotides read TGTGCCAGCTCACTAAACCGGCTTAATAAGGACAGCCACTTTCATGGCTACACCTTC. The genes are TRBV18 and TRBJ1-2; TRBD1 is a possible D gene (6 bases). The germline V and J ends were trimmed by 4 bases and 6 bases, with 30 bases remaining between them. Looked up from germline, CDR1 is KGHSH and CDR2 is LQKENI. There are 19 residues in the CDR3.

The chain recombines TRBV5-4 with TRBJ2-3; 9 bases align to TRBD2. Unmatched junction bases numbered 2, after V lost 3 bases and J lost 3 bases. In germline, CDR1 is SGHNT, CDR2 YYREEE (reference sequence). The CDR3 is 14 amino acids. The DNA of the CDR3 is TGTGCCAGCAGCTCCGGACTAGCGACAGATACGCAGTATTTT. This encodes CASSSGLATDTQYF.

The J gene is TRBJ2-3, the V gene TRBV19, with 8 bases lining up with TRBD2. CDR1 is LNHDA, CDR2 SQIVND, per germline (reference sequence). This CDR3 is built from 17 residues. V lost 3 bases to trimming and J lost 0 bases; unmatched junction nucleotides: 8. The CDR3: CASSISSGGSSTDTQYF. CDR3 nucleotide sequence: TGTGCCAGTAGTATCTCAAGCGGGGGATCTAGCACAGATACGCAGTATTTT.

The chain combines TRBV5-1 with TRBJ2-5, with TRBD1 as a possible D gene (6 bases). Germline CDR1 reads SGHRS; CDR2 reads YFSETQ. Trimming removed 4 bases at V and 5 bases at J, with 15 bases between. The CDR3 extends over 14 amino acids. The CDR3 sequence: CASSPLQGRETQYF. The CDR3 nucleotides are TGCGCCAGCAGCCCGTTACAGGGCCGGGAGACCCAGTACTTC.

J is TRBJ2-1 and V is TRBV6-4; 11 positions agree with TRBD2. The germline CDR1 and CDR2 sequences are MRHNA and SNTAGT. With V trimmed by 6 bases and J by 5 bases, 6 bases remained unmatched. This CDR3 comprises 15 residues. CDR3 in amino acids: CASRETSGAHNEQFF. The CDR3 bases are TGTGCCAGCAGGGAGACTAGCGGGGCCCACAATGAGCAGTTCTTC.

The rearrangement links TRBV27 to TRBJ1-1; tentative D call: TRBD1 (6 bases). The germline gives CDR1 MNHEY, CDR2 SMNVEV (reference sequence). The length of the CDR3 is 17 residues. V shed 5 bases and J shed 0 bases, with 19 bases lying between them. This chain's CDR3 is CASSALQGPGMNTEAFF. DNA for the CDR3: TGTGCCAGCAGTGCCTTACAGGGACCAGGCATGAACACTGAAGCTTTCTTT.

The chain employs TRBV6-5 and TRBJ1-3; 9 nucleotides agree with TRBD1. The V gene end was trimmed by 4 bases and the J gene end by 8 bases; junction bases not matched to a gene: 3. Germline CDR1 is MNHEY and CDR2 is SVGAGI. The CDR3 has 13 amino acids. This chain's CDR3 is CASSLGQGYTIYF. CDR3 DNA sequence: TGTGCCAGCAGTTTGGGACAGGGTTACACCATATATTTT.

The chain is built from TRBV10-3 and TRBJ1-1; 7 nucleotides agree with TRBD1. The germline gives CDR1 ENHRY, CDR2 SYGVKD. After removal of 6 bases from V and 0 bases from J, the junction contained 4 bases not matched to a gene. The CDR3 spans 14 residues. CDR3 sequence reads: CAIRAGTVNTEAFF. DNA of the CDR3: TGTGCCATCAGGGCCGGGACAGTGAACACTGAAGCTTTCTTT.

This chain connects TRBV7-6 to TRBJ1-2, with 8 bases identical to TRBD1. The CDR3 runs 14 residues. The junction had 9 bases not matched to a gene; V was cut back by 4 bases and J by 8 bases. Germline loops: CDR1 SGHVS, CDR2 FNYEAQ. The CDR3 reads CASSSDWTGLGYTF. CDR3 coding DNA: TGTGCCAGCAGCTCCGATTGGACAGGGTTAGGCTACACCTTC.

The V call is TRBV20-1, the J call TRBJ2-1; TRBD2 agrees at 11 bases. Losses at the gene ends were 3 bases for V and 5 bases for J; bases not matched to a gene: 6. This CDR3 spans 15 amino acids. Germline CDR1 and CDR2: DFQATT and SNEGSKA (reference sequence). CDR3 sequence: CSASGLGLADNEQFF. The CDR3 bases are TGCAGTGCTAGTGGCCTGGGACTAGCGGACAATGAGCAGTTCTTC.

The chain recombines TRBV19 with TRBJ1-6; 12 nucleotides line up with TRBD1. Germline V gene data show CDR1 as LNHDA and CDR2 as SQIVND (reference sequence). V shed 5 bases and J 7 bases; nucleotides not matched to a gene: 9. The CDR3 is 17 residues long. This CDR3 is CASSVATGTGGNSPLHF. CDR3 DNA: TGTGCCAGTAGTGTTGCAACCGGGACAGGGGGCAATTCACCCCTCCACTTT.

The rearrangement uses TRBV19 and TRBJ1-6; D is unclear. CDR3 size: 14 residues. The germline V gene has CDR1 LNHDA and CDR2 SQIVND (reference sequence). With 1 base removed from V and 7 bases from J, the gap between germline ends came to 8 bases. CDR3 residues: CASSIVRENSPLHF. The CDR3 DNA sequence: TGTGCCAGTAGTATAGTCCGGGAGAATTCACCCCTCCACTTT.

CDR3 coding DNA: TGTGCCAGCGGAACAGAATTCTATGGCTACACCTTC. Its translation: CASGTEFYGYTF. V gene TRBV6-5 combines with J gene TRBJ1-2; D gene uncertain. The CDR3 spans 12 residues. Trimming took 8 bases from V and 4 from J, leaving 11 bases between them. Looked up from germline, CDR1 is MNHEY and CDR2 is SVGAGI.

The chain is built from TRBV5-4 and TRBJ2-5; 8 positions match TRBD2. Trimming took 4 bases from V and 5 from J; bases not matched to a gene: 7. Germline CDR1 SGHNT, CDR2 YYREEE (reference sequence). The CDR3 totals 14 residues. The CDR3 coding sequence is TGTGCCAGCAGCGCCGGGACTAGGTTGGAGACCCAGTACTTC. Protein product: CASSAGTRLETQYF. Together with reference TRBV5-4 and TRBJ2-5, the CDR3 gives the full variable domain: ETGVTQSPTHLIKTRGQQVTLRCSSQSGHNTVSWYQQALGQGPQFIFQYYREEENGRGNFPPRFSGLQFPNYSSELNVNALELDDSALYLCASSAGTRLETQYFGPGTRLLVL.

The chain links TRBV30 to TRBJ1-2; D gene uncertain. CDR1 GTSNPN and CDR2 SVGIG come from the germline V gene (reference sequence). V was cut by 2 bases and J by 7 bases, with 20 bases left in between. The CDR3 covers 15 residues. CDR3 sequence reads: CAWSWPGWLFSGYTF. In DNA, the CDR3 is TGTGCCTGGAGTTGGCCGGGGTGGCTTTTTTCTGGCTACACCTTC.

The rearrangement joins TRBV10-2 to TRBJ2-7, with 7 bases aligning to TRBD1. The CDR3 is 14 residues long. Germline V CDR1 and CDR2: WSHSY, SAAADI. V lost 8 bases and J lost 0; bases outside the gene matches: 7. CDR3 in DNA: TGCGCCAGCGCCGGACAGGACAGCTCCTACGAGCAGTACGTC. It codes for CASAGQDSSYEQYV.

This clone appeared once. V is TRBV19 and J is TRBJ1-5; weak D call: TRBD1 (5 bases). The germline CDR1 and CDR2 sequences are LNHDA and SQIVND (reference sequence). Trimming removed 3 bases at V and 1 base at J, with 10 bases between. There are 15 residues in the CDR3. The CDR3 protein is CASSIAGGSNQPQHF. CDR3 coding DNA: TGTGCCAGTAGTATCGCGGGGGGAAGCAATCAGCCCCAGCATTTT.

This sequence joins TRBV5-6 and TRBJ1-4; the D gene is possibly TRBD1 (5 bases). Trimming left V 4 bases short and J 7 bases short, with 17 bases between. There are 15 residues in the CDR3. Germline V lookup: CDR1 SGHDT, CDR2 YYEEEE. Here the CDR3 reads CASSVFPGDREKLFF. Written as DNA, the CDR3 is TGTGCCAGCAGCGTCTTTCCGGGGGATCGTGAAAAACTGTTTTTT.

This clone was seen once. The gene calls are TRBV10-3 and TRBJ2-1; 10 bases are a match to TRBD2. Per the germline V gene, CDR1 is ENHRY and CDR2 is SYGVKD. The CDR3 has 14 amino acids. The ends lost 6 bases at V and 6 bases at J; junction bases unmatched: 5. The CDR3 region has the DNA TGTGCCATCAGAGATAGCGGGAGGATCAATGAGCAGTTCTTC. As protein: CAIRDSGRINEQFF.

This clone has just a few counts. V gene TRBV11-3 combines with J gene TRBJ1-3; D remains unclear. The CDR3 is 16 residues long. V was clipped by 5 bases and J by 0 bases, with 14 bases between them. Per the germline V gene, CDR1 is SGHNT and CDR2 is YENEEA. The CDR3 spells CASSRREPLSGNTIYF. For the CDR3, the DNA is TGTGCCAGCAGCCGGAGGGAGCCCCTCTCTGGAAACACCATATATTTT.

The rearrangement uses TRBV27 and TRBJ1-1; the match to TRBD1 covers 10 bases. Germline CDR1 MNHEY, CDR2 SMNVEV (reference sequence). This CDR3 is built from 13 residues. V was clipped by 3 bases and J by 10 bases; unmatched bases: 5. CDR3 sequence reads: CASSLGQGSGAFF. CDR3 coding DNA: TGTGCCAGCAGTTTGGGACAGGGGAGTGGAGCTTTCTTT.

V and J are TRBV9 and TRBJ1-3; D is undetermined. V dropped 0 bases and J dropped 0 bases, with 19 bases sitting between them. This CDR3 comprises 19 residues. CDR1 and CDR2 from the germline V gene are SGDLS and YYNGEE. The CDR3 nucleotides are TGTGCCAGCAGCGTAGGGGGTCCCCCTTATCGGGGCTCTGGAAACACCATATATTTT. Its translation is CASSVGGPPYRGSGNTIYF.